The next 4 T cell receptor beta chains were all read from a single sample in a study of prognosis after radiotherapy for stage I lung cancer. Genomic DNA yielded TCR beta CDR3, amplified by two-round multiplex PCR. Amplification in first-round PCR relied on primers specific to each TRBV and TRBJ gene. MiXCR was run by TCRdb on the multiplex PCR reads, yielding one entry per CDR3 protein. The top ten clones hold around a third of a sample with roughly 25,000 distinct CDR3 sequences, around 32% of them seen once. Sequenced here: PBMCs, sampled before or after stereotactic body radiation therapy (not recorded which). Every receptor here comes from a donor over 45 with non-small cell lung cancer.

The chain couples TRBV20-1 to TRBJ1-4, with D hard to call. In germline, CDR1 is DFQATT, CDR2 SNEGSKA (reference sequence). V was clipped by 5 bases and J by 3 bases, with 7 bases between them. There are 12 residues in the CDR3. CDR3 in amino acids: CSARGSNEKLFF. The CDR3 region has the DNA TGCAGTGCTCGTGGGTCTAATGAAAAACTGTTTTTT.

This clonotype was seen repeatedly, ten times or more. The V call is TRBV12-3 or TRBV12-4, the J call TRBJ2-7, with D possibly being TRBD2 (6 bases). The CDR3 has 12 amino acids. Trimming cost V 3 bases and J 6 bases, with 9 bases left between them. In DNA, the CDR3 is TGTGCCAGCAGTTTGGAGGGTTCCGAGCAGTACTTC. The encoded protein is CASSLEGSEQYF.

The table lists this clonotype with many counts. The chain recombines TRBV11-1 with TRBJ2-3; TRBD1 matches at 10 bases. The CDR3 length is 15 residues. CDR1 and CDR2 (germline): SGHAT, FQDESV (reference sequence). Trimming cost V 3 bases and J 0 bases; bases outside gene matches: 0. The CDR3, as DNA: TGTGCCAGCAGCTTGGGACAGGGGAGCACAGATACGCAGTATTTT. Translation: CASSLGQGSTDTQYF. Based on the CDR3 plus reference TRBV11-1 and TRBJ2-3, the full variable domain is EAEVAQSPRYKITEKSQAVAFWCDPISGHATLYWYRQILGQGPELLVQFQDESVVDDSQLPKDRFSAERLKGVDSTLKIQPAELGDSAMYLCASSLGQGSTDTQYFGPGTRLTVL.

This clonotype was picked up many times. The chain couples TRBV6-2 or TRBV6-3 to TRBJ2-7, with D possibly being TRBD2 (5 bases). CDR3 length: 15 amino acids. V lost 6 bases and J 5 bases, leaving 20 bases between the germline ends. Per the germline V gene, CDR1 is MNHEY and CDR2 is SVGEGT. In DNA form, the CDR3 reads TGTGCCAGCAGCCCCATTCGAGGGTGGTTCAACGAGCAGTACTTC. Translation: CASSPIRGWFNEQYF.